A selection of T cell receptor beta chains follows, all from one sample in a study of T cell repertoires in cytomegalovirus infection. TCRdb fed the reads into MiXCR, producing one record per CDR3 protein. The data contain 900,000 to 950,000 distinct CDR3 sequences, less than 40% of them singletons. Their recognized antigens are unknown. The sequences come from cultured CD8+ T cells from PBMCs, collected from culture after CMV antigen stimulation. These receptors were obtained from a human donor in good health (CMV status not recorded). Some clones in this sample may be carry-over from other donors' samples. The CDR3 runs from the conserved cysteine through the conserved F or W. Each record gives: D gene, J gene, V gene, clone size, CDR3 protein, CDR3 DNA. The D gene is left open where the match is weak. Not every row has a clone size; where given, it reads once, few, many or a size class.

.	TRBJ2-1	TRBV7-6	many	CASSADDKGINEQFF	TGTGCCAGCAGCGCTGATGACAAGGGGATCAATGAGCAGTTCTTC
.	TRBJ2-7	TRBV9	.	CASRGNNGEQYF	TGTGCCAGCAGAGGTAACAATGGCGAGCAGTACTTC
TRBD2	TRBJ2-5	TRBV25-1	.	CASQEAGAERETQYF	TGTGCCAGCCAGGAAGCGGGGGCGGAGAGGGAGACCCAGTACTTC
.	TRBJ2-1	TRBV7-6	few	CASSLGGRVVEQFF	TGTGCCAGCAGCTTAGGGGGCAGGGTGGTTGAGCAGTTCTTC
.	TRBJ2-1	TRBV2	few	CASKYTYNEQFF	TGTGCCAGCAAGTACACCTACAATGAGCAGTTCTTC
TRBD1	TRBJ2-3	TRBV7-8	.	CASSLDGTGISDTQYF	TGTGCCAGCAGCTTAGATGGGACAGGGATTTCAGATACGCAGTATTTT
.	TRBJ2-1	TRBV6-5	few	CASTHKEVYNEQFF	TGTGCCAGCACCCACAAGGAGGTCTACAATGAGCAGTTCTTC
TRBD1	TRBJ2-3	TRBV12-3/TRBV12-4	many	CASSKGAGTQYF	TGTGCCAGCAGTAAGGGGGCTGGAACGCAGTATTTT
.	TRBJ1-2	TRBV20-1	.	CSAISPAQGRQPNYGYTF	TGCAGTGCTATTTCCCCAGCCCAGGGGAGACAGCCGAACTATGGCTACACCTTC
TRBD2	TRBJ2-1	TRBV4-1	.	CASSQATSGGARNEQFF	TGCGCCAGCAGCCAAGCGACTAGCGGGGGGGCGAGGAATGAGCAGTTCTTC
.	TRBJ2-5	TRBV6-1	.	CAIPGYQETQYF	TGTGCTATCCCGGGGTACCAAGAGACCCAGTACTTC
TRBD1	TRBJ1-1	TRBV6-6	few	CASRLTRDRNTEAFF	TGTGCCAGCAGGCTCACCAGGGACAGAAATACTGAAGCTTTCTTT
TRBD2	TRBJ2-1	TRBV7-6	many	CASSLGVAGGGAYNEQFF	TGTGCCAGCAGCTTGGGAGTAGCGGGGGGTGGCGCCTACAATGAGCAGTTCTTC
.	TRBJ1-5	TRBV6-5	.	CASSYDQGSNQPQHF	TGTGCCAGCAGTTACGATCAGGGGAGCAATCAGCCCCAGCATTTT
.	TRBJ2-1	TRBV12-3/TRBV12-4	.	CASSLAWSPYNEQFF	TGTGCCAGCAGTTTAGCCTGGTCTCCCTACAATGAGCAGTTCTTC
.	TRBJ1-5	TRBV7-2	many	CASSLFPVTSNQPQHF	TGTGCCAGCAGCTTATTCCCGGTGACCAGCAATCAGCCCCAGCATTTT
TRBD1	TRBJ1-3	TRBV15	.	CATSMRSGGRSGNTIYF	TGTGCCACCAGCATGAGGTCAGGGGGCCGCTCTGGAAACACCATATATTTT